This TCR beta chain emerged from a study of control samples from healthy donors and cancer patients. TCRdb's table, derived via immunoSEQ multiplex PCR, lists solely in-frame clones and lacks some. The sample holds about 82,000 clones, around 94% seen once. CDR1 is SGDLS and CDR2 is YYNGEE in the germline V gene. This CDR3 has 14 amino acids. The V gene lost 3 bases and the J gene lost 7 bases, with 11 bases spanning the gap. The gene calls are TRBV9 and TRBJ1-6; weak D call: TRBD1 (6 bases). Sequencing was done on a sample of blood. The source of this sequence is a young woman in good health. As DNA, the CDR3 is TGTGCCAGCAGCGCGGACAGACCAAATTCACCCCTCCACTTT. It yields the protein CASSADRPNSPLHF.